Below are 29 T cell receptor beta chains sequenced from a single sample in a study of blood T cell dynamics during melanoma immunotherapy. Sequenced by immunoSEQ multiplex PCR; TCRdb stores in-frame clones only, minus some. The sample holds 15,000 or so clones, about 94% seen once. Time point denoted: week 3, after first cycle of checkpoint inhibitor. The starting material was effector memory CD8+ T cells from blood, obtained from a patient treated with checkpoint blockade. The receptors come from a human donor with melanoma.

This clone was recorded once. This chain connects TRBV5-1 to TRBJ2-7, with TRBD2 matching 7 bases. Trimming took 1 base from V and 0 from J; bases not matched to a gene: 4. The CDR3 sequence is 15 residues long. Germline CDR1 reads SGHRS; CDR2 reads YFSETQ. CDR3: CASSLWGGSSYEQYF. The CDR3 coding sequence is TGCGCCAGCAGCTTGTGGGGAGGGAGCTCCTACGAGCAGTACTTC.

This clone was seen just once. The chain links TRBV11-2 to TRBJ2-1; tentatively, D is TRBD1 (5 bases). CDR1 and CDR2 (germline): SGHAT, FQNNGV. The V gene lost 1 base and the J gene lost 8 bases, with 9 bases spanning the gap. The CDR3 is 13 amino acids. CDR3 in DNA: TGTGCCAGCAGCTTAGGATTAGGGGATGAGCAGTTCTTC. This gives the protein CASSLGLGDEQFF.

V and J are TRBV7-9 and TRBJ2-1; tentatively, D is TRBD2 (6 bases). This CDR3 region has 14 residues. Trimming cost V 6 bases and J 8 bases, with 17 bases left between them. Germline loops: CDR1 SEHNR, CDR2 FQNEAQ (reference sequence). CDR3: CASRIGTFPDEQFF. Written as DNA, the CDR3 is TGTGCCAGCAGGATCGGGACTTTTCCCGATGAGCAGTTCTTC.

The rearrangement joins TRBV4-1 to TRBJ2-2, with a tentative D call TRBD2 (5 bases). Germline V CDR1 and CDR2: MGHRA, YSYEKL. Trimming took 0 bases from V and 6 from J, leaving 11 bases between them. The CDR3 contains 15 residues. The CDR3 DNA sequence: TGCGCCAGCAGCCAAGAGATGGGAGAATCCGGGGAGCTGTTTTTT. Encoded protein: CASSQEMGESGELFF.

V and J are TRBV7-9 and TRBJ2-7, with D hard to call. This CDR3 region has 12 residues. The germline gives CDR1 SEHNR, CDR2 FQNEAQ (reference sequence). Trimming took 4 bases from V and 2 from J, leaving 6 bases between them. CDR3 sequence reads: CASSSRTYEQYF. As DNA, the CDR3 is TGTGCCAGCAGCTCCCGGACCTACGAGCAGTACTTC.

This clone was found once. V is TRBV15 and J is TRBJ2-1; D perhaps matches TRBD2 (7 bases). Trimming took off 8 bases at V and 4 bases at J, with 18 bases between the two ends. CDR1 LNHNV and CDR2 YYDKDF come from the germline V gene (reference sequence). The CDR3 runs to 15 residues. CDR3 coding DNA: TGTGCCACCGCCGGGGGGCTAGCGGAATACAATGAGCAGTTCTTC. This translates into CATAGGLAEYNEQFF.

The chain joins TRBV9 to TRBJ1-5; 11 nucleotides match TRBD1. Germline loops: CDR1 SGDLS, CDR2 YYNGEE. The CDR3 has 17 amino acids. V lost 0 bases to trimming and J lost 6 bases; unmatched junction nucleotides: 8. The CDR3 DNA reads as TGTGCCAGCAGCGTAGATAATGGGACAGGGGGGGGTCAGCCCCAGCATTTT. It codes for CASSVDNGTGGGQPQHF.

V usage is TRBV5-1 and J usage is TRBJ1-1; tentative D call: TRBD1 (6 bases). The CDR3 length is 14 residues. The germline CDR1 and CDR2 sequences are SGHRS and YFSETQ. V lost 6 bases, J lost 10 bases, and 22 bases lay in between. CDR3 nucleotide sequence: TGCGCCAGCACCTGGGGGGATAAGGGGGTGACAGCTTTCTTT. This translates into CASTWGDKGVTAFF.

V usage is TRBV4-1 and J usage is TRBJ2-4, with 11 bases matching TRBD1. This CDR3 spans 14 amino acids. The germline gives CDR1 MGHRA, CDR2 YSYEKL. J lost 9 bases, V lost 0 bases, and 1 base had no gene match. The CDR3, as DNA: TGCGCCAGCAGCCAAGAGGGACAGGGGGTCATTCAGTACTTC. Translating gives CASSQEGQGVIQYF.

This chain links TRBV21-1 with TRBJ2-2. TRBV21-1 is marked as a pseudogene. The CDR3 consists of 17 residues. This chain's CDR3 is CASSKWALRKWTGELFF. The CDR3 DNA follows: TGTGCCAGCAGCAAATGGGCACTAAGGAAGTGGACCGGGGAGCTGTTTTTT.

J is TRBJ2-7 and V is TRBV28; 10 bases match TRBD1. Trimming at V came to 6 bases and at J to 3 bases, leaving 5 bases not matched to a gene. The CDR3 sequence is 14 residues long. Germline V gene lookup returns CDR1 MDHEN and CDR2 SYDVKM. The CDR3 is CASSPRTGGYEQYF. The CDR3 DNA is TGTGCCAGCAGCCCCCGGACAGGGGGCTACGAGCAGTACTTC. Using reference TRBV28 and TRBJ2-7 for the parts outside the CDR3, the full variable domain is DVKVTQSSRYLVKRTGEKVFLECVQDMDHENMFWYRQDPGLGLRLIYFSYDVKMKEKGDIPEGYSVSREKKERFSLILESASTNQTSMYLCASSPRTGGYEQYFGPGTRLTVT.

This CDR3 reads CASSYSQENTGELFF. CDR3 nucleotide sequence: TGTGCCAGCAGTTACTCACAGGAGAACACCGGGGAGCTGTTTTTT. This chain joins TRBV6-5 and TRBJ2-2; possibly TRBD1 for D (5 bases). Germline values: CDR1 MNHEY, CDR2 SVGAGI. The CDR3 length is 15 residues. V shed 0 bases and J shed 1 base, with 6 bases lying between them.

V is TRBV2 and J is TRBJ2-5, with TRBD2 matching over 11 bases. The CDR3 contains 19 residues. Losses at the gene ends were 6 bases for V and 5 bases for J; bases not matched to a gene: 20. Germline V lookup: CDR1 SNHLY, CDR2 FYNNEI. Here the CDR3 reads CASRGYVPGLAAPQETQYF. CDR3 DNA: TGTGCCAGCAGGGGGTATGTACCGGGACTAGCGGCCCCCCAGGAGACCCAGTACTTC.

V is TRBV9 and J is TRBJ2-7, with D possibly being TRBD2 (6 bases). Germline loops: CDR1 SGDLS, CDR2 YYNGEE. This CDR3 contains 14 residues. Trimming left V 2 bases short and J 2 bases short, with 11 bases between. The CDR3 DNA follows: TGTGCCAGCAGCGTTACGGAGGGCCCCTACGAGCAGTACTTC. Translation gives CASSVTEGPYEQYF.

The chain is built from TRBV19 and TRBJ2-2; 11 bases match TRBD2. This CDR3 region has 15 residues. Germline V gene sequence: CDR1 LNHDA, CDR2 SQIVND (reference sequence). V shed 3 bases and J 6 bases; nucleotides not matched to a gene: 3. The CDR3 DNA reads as TGTGCCAGTAGTATTTTACTAGCGGGAGCCGGGGAGCTGTTTTTT. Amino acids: CASSILLAGAGELFF.

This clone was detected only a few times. This CDR3 reads CASSMGLRASFF. The CDR3 coding sequence is TGTGCCAGTAGTATGGGACTGAGGGCCTCTTTCTTT. The chain combines TRBV19 with TRBJ1-1; D may be TRBD1 (5 bases). The CDR3 extends over 12 amino acids. V was shortened by 3 bases and J by 12 bases, with 14 bases between the two germline ends. CDR1 is LNHDA, CDR2 SQIVND, per germline (reference sequence).

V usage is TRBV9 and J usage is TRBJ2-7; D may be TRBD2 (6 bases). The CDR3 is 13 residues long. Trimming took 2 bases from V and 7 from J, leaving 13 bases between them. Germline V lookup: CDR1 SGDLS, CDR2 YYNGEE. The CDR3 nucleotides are TGTGCCAGCAGCGTTGGGGGGTCTGGTGAGCAGTACTTC. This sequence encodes CASSVGGSGEQYF.

As DNA, the CDR3 is TGTGCCAGCAGCCCGGGGTATGAGCAGTTCTTC. It specifies CASSPGYEQFF. The rearrangement joins TRBV7-8 to TRBJ2-1, with D perhaps matching TRBD2 (5 bases). V was trimmed by 5 bases and J by 8 bases, leaving 7 bases between them. The length of the CDR3 is 11 residues. Looked up from germline, CDR1 is SGHVS and CDR2 is FQNEAQ.

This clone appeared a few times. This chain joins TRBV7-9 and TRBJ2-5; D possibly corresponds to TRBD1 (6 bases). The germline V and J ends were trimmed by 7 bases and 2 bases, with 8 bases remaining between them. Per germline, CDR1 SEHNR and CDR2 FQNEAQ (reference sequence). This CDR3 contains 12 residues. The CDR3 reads CASTRGQETQYF. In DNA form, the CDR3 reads TGTGCCAGCACCAGGGGACAAGAGACCCAGTACTTC.

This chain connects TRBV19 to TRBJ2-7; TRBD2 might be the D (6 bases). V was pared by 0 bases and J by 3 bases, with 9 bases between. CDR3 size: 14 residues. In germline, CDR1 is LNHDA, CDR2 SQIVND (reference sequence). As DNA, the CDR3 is TGTGCCAGTAGTATAGAGGGAGGAGTCTACGAGCAGTACTTC. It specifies CASSIEGGVYEQYF.

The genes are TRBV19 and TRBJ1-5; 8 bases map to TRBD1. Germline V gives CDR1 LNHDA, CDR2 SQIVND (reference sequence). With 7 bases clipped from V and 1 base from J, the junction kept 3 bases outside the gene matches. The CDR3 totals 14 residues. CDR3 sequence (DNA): TGTGCCAGTAAAACAGGGGGAAGCAATCAGCCCCAGCATTTT. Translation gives CASKTGGSNQPQHF.

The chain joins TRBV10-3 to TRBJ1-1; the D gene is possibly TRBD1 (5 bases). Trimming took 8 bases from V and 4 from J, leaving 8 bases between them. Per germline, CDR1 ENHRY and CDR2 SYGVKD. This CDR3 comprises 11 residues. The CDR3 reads CAIRGATEAFF. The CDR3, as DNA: TGTGCCATCCGGGGCGCCACTGAAGCTTTCTTT.

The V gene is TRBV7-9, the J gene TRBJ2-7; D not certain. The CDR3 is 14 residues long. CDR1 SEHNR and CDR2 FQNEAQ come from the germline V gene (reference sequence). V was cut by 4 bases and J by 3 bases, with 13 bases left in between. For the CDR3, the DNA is TGTGCCAGCAGCTCCAGCCTAGTTAGCTACGAGCAGTACTTC. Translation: CASSSSLVSYEQYF.

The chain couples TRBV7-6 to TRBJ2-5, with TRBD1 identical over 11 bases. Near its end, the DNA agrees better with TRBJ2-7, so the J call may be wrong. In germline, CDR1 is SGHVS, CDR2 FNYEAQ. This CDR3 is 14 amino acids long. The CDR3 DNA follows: TGTGCCAGCAGCCTCGGACAGGGGGCTTACGAGCAGTACTTC. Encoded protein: CASSLGQGAYEQYF.

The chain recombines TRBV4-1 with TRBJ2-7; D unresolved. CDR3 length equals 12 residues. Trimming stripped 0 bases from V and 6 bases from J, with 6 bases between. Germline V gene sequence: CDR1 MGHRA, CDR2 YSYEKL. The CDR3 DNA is TGCGCCAGCAGCCAAGATCTTGTCGAGCAGTACTTC. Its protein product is CASSQDLVEQYF.

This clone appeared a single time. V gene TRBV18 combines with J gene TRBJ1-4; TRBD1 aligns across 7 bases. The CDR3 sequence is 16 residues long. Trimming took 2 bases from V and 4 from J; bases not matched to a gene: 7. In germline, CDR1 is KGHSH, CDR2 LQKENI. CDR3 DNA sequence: TGTGCCAGCTCACCAACCTTCGGGGACAGTAATGAAAAACTGTTTTTT. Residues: CASSPTFGDSNEKLFF.

The chain's CDR3 is CASSSRLAGQETQYF. The CDR3 region has the DNA TGTGCCAGCAGCTCAAGACTAGCGGGACAAGAGACCCAGTACTTC. The genes are TRBV27 and TRBJ2-5; 11 bases are shared with TRBD2. The germline gives CDR1 MNHEY, CDR2 SMNVEV (reference sequence). There are 15 residues in the CDR3. V was clipped by 6 bases and J by 2 bases; unmatched bases: 5.

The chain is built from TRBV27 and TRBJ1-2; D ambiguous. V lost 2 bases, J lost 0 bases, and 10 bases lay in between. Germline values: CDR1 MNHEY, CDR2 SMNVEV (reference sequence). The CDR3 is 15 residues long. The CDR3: CASSLKSAANYGYTF. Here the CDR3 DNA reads TGTGCCAGCAGTTTAAAGTCGGCCGCTAACTATGGCTACACCTTC.

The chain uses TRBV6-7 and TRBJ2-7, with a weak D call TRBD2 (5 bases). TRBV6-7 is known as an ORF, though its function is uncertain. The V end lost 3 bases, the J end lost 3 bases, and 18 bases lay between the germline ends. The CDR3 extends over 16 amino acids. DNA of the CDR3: TGTGCCAGCAGTTATTCCCTAGCTATTGATCGCTACGAGCAGTACTTC. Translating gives CASSYSLAIDRYEQYF.